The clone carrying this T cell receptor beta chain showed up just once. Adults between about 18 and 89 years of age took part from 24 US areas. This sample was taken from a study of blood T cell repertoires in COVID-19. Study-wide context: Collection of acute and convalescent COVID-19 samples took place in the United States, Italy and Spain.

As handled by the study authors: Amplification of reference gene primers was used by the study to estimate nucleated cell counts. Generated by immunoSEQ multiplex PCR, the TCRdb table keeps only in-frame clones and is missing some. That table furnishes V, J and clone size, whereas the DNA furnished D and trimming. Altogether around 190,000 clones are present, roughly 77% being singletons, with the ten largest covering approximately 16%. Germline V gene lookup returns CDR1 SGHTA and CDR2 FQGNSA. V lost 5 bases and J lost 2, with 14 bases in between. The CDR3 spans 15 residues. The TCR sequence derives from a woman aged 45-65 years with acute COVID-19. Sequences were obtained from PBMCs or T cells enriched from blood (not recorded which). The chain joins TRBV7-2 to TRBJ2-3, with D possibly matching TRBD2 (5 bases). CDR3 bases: TGTGCCAGCAGCGTAAACAGCGGATACACAGATACGCAGTATTTT. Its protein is CASSVNSGYTDTQYF.